The clone carrying this TCR beta chain was found a few times. This sample is part of a study of T cell changes during pregnancy in multiple sclerosis. V lost 6 bases to trimming and J lost 4 bases, with 11 bases between them. The length of the CDR3 is 13 residues. Germline values: CDR1 SGDLS, CDR2 YYNGEE. TCRdb's table, derived via immunoSEQ multiplex PCR, lists solely in-frame clones and lacks some. The repertoire holds tens of thousands of clones, 75% to 95% seen once, with approximately 1.1% in the top ten. This receptor was identified in a female donor in good health, enrolled as a control in a pregnancy study. The sequenced sample was peripheral blood, obtained after pregnancy. The chain uses TRBV9 and TRBJ2-1, with TRBD2 as a possible D gene (5 bases). The CDR3 DNA reads TGTGCCAGCACGAAGTCGGGGTACAATGAGCAGTTCTTC. Encoded protein: CASTKSGYNEQFF.